The 26 T cell receptor beta chains reported below all come from one sample, sequenced in a study of technical replicates of blood from a few donors. Assay: immunoSEQ multiplex PCR; the TCRdb copy retains only in-frame clones and omits some. The sample consists of roughly 68,000 clones, about 88% of them appearing once. Material: PBMCs. The receptors stem from a human donor in good health. Some clones in this sample may be carry-over from other donors' samples.

Notes on this clone: One end of the junction is discordant with germline, which a read error may explain. The DNA for the CDR3 is TGTGCCAGCAGCCAAGAGGCAGACGGTCTTGGTAGCGCCTTC. It encodes CASSQEADGLGSAF. V is TRBV4-2 and J is TRBJ1-2; no clear D. The CDR3 consists of 14 residues. In germline, CDR1 is LGHNA, CDR2 YNFKEQ.

The chain's CDR3 is CASSESLAKDTQYF. DNA of the CDR3: TGTGCCAGCAGTGAATCCTTGGCCAAGGATACGCAGTATTTT. The V gene is TRBV6-1, the J gene TRBJ2-3; D gene unclear. The V gene's germline CDR1 is MNHNS and CDR2 SASEGT. The CDR3 is 14 residues long. The V gene lost 2 bases and the J gene lost 6 bases, with 12 bases spanning the gap.

The V gene is TRBV5-4, the J gene TRBJ2-1; tentative D call: TRBD2 (6 bases). Germline V gene lookup returns CDR1 SGHNT and CDR2 YYREEE (reference sequence). The CDR3 is made up of 15 amino acids. V lost 4 bases and J lost 2, with 13 bases in between. The CDR3 DNA reads as TGTGCCAGCAGCACCTCCCCGGGGGCCTACAATGAGCAGTTCTTC. It codes for CASSTSPGAYNEQFF.

This clone appeared a few times. This sequence joins TRBV30 and TRBJ1-4; D remains unclear. Trimming stripped 1 base from V and 6 bases from J, with 9 bases between. Looked up from germline, CDR1 is GTSNPN and CDR2 is SVGIG (reference sequence). CDR3 length equals 13 residues. Written as DNA, the CDR3 is TGTGCCTGGAGTGGGTTAACGGATGAAAAACTGTTTTTT. It specifies CAWSGLTDEKLFF.

The J gene is TRBJ2-5, the V gene TRBV7-7, with 14 bases that match TRBD2. The CDR3 sequence is 15 residues long. Germline trimming cut 4 bases from V and 8 bases from J; bases unmatched to any gene: 6. Germline V gene lookup returns CDR1 SSHAT and CDR2 FNYEAQ (reference sequence). For the CDR3, the DNA is TGTGCCAGCAGCTCGGGACTAGCGGGGGCAGGAACCCAGTACTTC. As protein: CASSSGLAGAGTQYF.

The chain joins TRBV10-2 to TRBJ2-3; 9 nucleotides line up with TRBD2. The CDR3 has 14 amino acids. From germline, CDR1 is WSHSY and CDR2 SAAADI. V gave up 9 bases and J gave up 6 bases; unmatched junction bases: 10. The CDR3 DNA is TGCGCCAGGAGCCGGACTAGCGAGTCCGATACGCAGTATTTT. It specifies CARSRTSESDTQYF.

The chain is built from TRBV18 and TRBJ2-5; D not certain. The V end was cut by 1 base, the J end by 13 bases, with 16 bases between. The CDR3 loop spans 13 amino acids. Germline V gene lookup returns CDR1 KGHSH and CDR2 LQKENI. CDR3 residues: CASSPRDTVMAYF. The CDR3 DNA sequence: TGTGCCAGCTCACCACGCGACACCGTGATGGCGTACTTC.

The chain couples TRBV7-9 to TRBJ1-2; D unclear. This CDR3 spans 15 amino acids. V was trimmed by 0 bases and J by 4 bases, leaving 12 bases between them. Germline loops: CDR1 SEHNR, CDR2 FQNEAQ (reference sequence). CDR3 sequence (DNA): TGTGCCAGCAGCTTAGCGGGGAGGGCTGGCTATGGCTACACCTTC. This sequence encodes CASSLAGRAGYGYTF.

This chain uses TRBV27 with TRBJ2-3; 10 bases align to TRBD1. The CDR3 consists of 16 residues. Germline V lookup: CDR1 MNHEY, CDR2 SMNVEV (reference sequence). J was trimmed by 3 bases and V by 3 bases; bases with no gene match: 6. The CDR3 DNA is TGTGCCAGCAGTTTCGTACCGGGACAGGGGACAGATACGCAGTATTTT. This codes for CASSFVPGQGTDTQYF.

The CDR3 here is CASSPTAPARAAFF. In DNA, the CDR3 is TGTGCCAGCAGCCCGACAGCTCCCGCTCGGGCAGCTTTCTTT. This chain links TRBV7-2 with TRBJ1-1, with a weak D call TRBD1 (5 bases). This CDR3 has 14 amino acids. Trimming left V 5 bases short and J 10 bases short, with 20 bases between. The germline CDR1 and CDR2 sequences are SGHTA and FQGNSA. Looking up the rest from reference TRBV7-2 and TRBJ1-1 gives the full variable domain: GAGVSQSPSNKVTEKGKDVELRCDPISGHTALYWYRQSLGQGLEFLIYFQGNSAPDKSGLPSDRFSAERTGGSVSTLTIQRTQQEDSAVYLCASSPTAPARAAFFGQGTRLTVV.

This chain uses TRBV4-2 with TRBJ1-2; D perhaps matches TRBD1 (6 bases). The CDR3 contains 16 residues. Deletions cut 1 base from V and 4 bases from J, with 16 bases between. Germline V gives CDR1 LGHNA, CDR2 YNFKEQ. The CDR3 loop is CASSQGLGAGTYGYTF. As DNA, the CDR3 is TGTGCCAGCAGCCAAGGGCTGGGGGCAGGTACCTATGGCTACACCTTC.

The genes are TRBV2 and TRBJ2-3; 15 bases align to TRBD2. V gave up 6 bases and J gave up 6 bases; unmatched junction bases: 13. In germline, CDR1 is SNHLY, CDR2 FYNNEI. The CDR3 is 18 amino acids. CDR3 protein: CASRTGPGLAGGSDTQYF. Here the CDR3 DNA reads TGTGCCAGCAGGACGGGCCCTGGACTAGCGGGGGGGTCCGATACGCAGTATTTT.

The table lists this clone with a few counts. The V and J genes are TRBV27 and TRBJ1-5; TRBD1 matches 10 bases. The CDR3 runs 15 residues. Germline V gives CDR1 MNHEY, CDR2 SMNVEV (reference sequence). Losses at the gene ends were 5 bases for V and 6 bases for J; bases not matched to a gene: 7. The CDR3, as DNA: TGTGCCAGCAGTCCGAGGACAGGGGGAGGTCAGCCCCAGCATTTT. Its translation: CASSPRTGGGQPQHF.

The gene calls are TRBV19 and TRBJ1-3, with D possibly being TRBD1 (5 bases). The CDR3 spans 16 residues. Per the germline V gene, CDR1 is LNHDA and CDR2 is SQIVND (reference sequence). Trimming left V 4 bases short and J 0 bases short, with 13 bases between. CDR3 coding DNA: TGTGCCAGTAGTACCAGACCAGGGCCCTCTGGAAACACCATATATTTT. It specifies CASSTRPGPSGNTIYF. Using reference TRBV19 and TRBJ1-3 for the parts outside the CDR3, the full variable domain is DGGITQSPKYLFRKEGQNVTLSCEQNLNHDAMYWYRQDPGQGLRLIYYSQIVNDFQKGDIAEGYSVSREKKESFPLTVTSAQKNPTAFYLCASSTRPGPSGNTIYFGEGSWLTVV.

The chain recombines TRBV5-5 with TRBJ1-1; TRBD1 matches at 7 bases. The CDR3 has 16 residues. Germline V lookup: CDR1 SGHKS, CDR2 YYEKEE (reference sequence). With 4 bases clipped from V and 1 base from J, the junction kept 10 bases outside the gene matches. CDR3 amino acids: CASSLTPGQTNTEAFF. The CDR3 DNA sequence: TGTGCCAGCAGCCTAACTCCGGGACAGACGAACACTGAAGCTTTCTTT.

J is TRBJ1-3 and V is TRBV28; perhaps TRBD1 as D (5 bases). Trimming stripped 5 bases from V and 4 bases from J, with 12 bases between. The CDR3 is made up of 14 amino acids. Germline lookup yields CDR1 MDHEN and CDR2 SYDVKM. CDR3 coding DNA: TGTGCCAGCAGTCCACGGGGGGTGGGAAACACCATATATTTT. Amino acid sequence: CASSPRGVGNTIYF.

The rearrangement links TRBV19 to TRBJ1-1; 8 nucleotides match TRBD1. Per germline, CDR1 LNHDA and CDR2 SQIVND (reference sequence). The CDR3 runs to 14 residues. Trimming took 4 bases from V and 4 from J; bases not matched to a gene: 5. The CDR3 protein is CASSTTGGSTEAFF. The CDR3 nucleotides read TGTGCCAGTAGTACCACAGGGGGAAGCACTGAAGCTTTCTTT. The full variable domain, rest sourced from reference TRBV19 and TRBJ1-1, is DGGITQSPKYLFRKEGQNVTLSCEQNLNHDAMYWYRQDPGQGLRLIYYSQIVNDFQKGDIAEGYSVSREKKESFPLTVTSAQKNPTAFYLCASSTTGGSTEAFFGQGTRLTVV.

This sequence joins TRBV5-1 and TRBJ2-7, with 9 positions matching TRBD1. Germline CDR1 reads SGHRS; CDR2 reads YFSETQ. The CDR3 runs 12 residues. The junction had 2 bases not matched to a gene; V was cut back by 7 bases and J by 3 bases. In DNA form, the CDR3 reads TGCGCCAGCGGGGGACAGGGCTACGAGCAGTACTTC. It encodes CASGGQGYEQYF.

This rearrangement joins TRBV7-7 to TRBJ1-1, with D tentatively TRBD1 (5 bases). Germline V gene sequence: CDR1 SSHAT, CDR2 FNYEAQ (reference sequence). V was trimmed by 0 bases and J by 1 base, leaving 9 bases between them. This CDR3 contains 15 residues. Here the CDR3 DNA reads TGTGCCAGCAGCTTAGCGGGGGGAGGGAACACTGAAGCTTTCTTT. It codes for CASSLAGGGNTEAFF.

This chain connects TRBV21-1 to TRBJ1-1; the D call in the table, TRBD1, was not verified against the DNA. TRBV21-1 is reported as a pseudogene. The CDR3 has 12 residues. For the CDR3, the DNA is TGTGCCAGCAGCAAAAGGACAGGAGAAGCTTTCTTT. Its protein is CASSKRTGEAFF.

The chain uses TRBV18 and TRBJ2-7; 10 nucleotides align to TRBD1. The CDR3 is made up of 15 amino acids. From germline, CDR1 is KGHSH and CDR2 LQKENI. The junction had 5 bases not matched to a gene; V was cut back by 0 bases and J by 6 bases. For the CDR3, the DNA is TGTGCCAGCTCACCACCCGGGACAGGGGACAGCGAGCAGTACTTC. The encoded protein is CASSPPGTGDSEQYF.

This chain links TRBV6-5 with TRBJ1-2; a weak D match, TRBD1 (6 bases). The CDR3 spans 15 residues. Germline V gene lookup returns CDR1 MNHEY and CDR2 SVGAGI. Trimming took off 6 bases at V and 2 bases at J, with 16 bases between the two ends. The CDR3 nucleotides read TGTGCCAGCAGGGTTTCGGGACACCCAAACTATGGCTACACCTTC. Translation gives CASRVSGHPNYGYTF.

V gene TRBV18 combines with J gene TRBJ2-1, with 8 bases identical to TRBD2. The germline V gene has CDR1 KGHSH and CDR2 LQKENI. Trimming cost V 5 bases and J 3 bases; bases outside gene matches: 12. The CDR3 totals 17 residues. CDR3 residues: CASSRRAGVVGYNEQFF. CDR3 bases: TGTGCCAGCTCAAGAAGAGCGGGGGTAGTTGGCTACAATGAGCAGTTCTTC.

This clone was counted only a few times. The J gene is TRBJ1-3, the V gene TRBV5-1, with 10 nucleotides matching TRBD1. The CDR3 has 20 amino acids. CDR1 and CDR2 (germline): SGHRS, YFSETQ. The V gene end was trimmed by 3 bases and the J gene end by 2 bases; junction bases not matched to a gene: 17. The CDR3 region has the DNA TGCGCCAGCAGCTCCCGCCCCTATGGACAGGGGGTTCTCCCTGGAAACACCATATATTTT. Its protein is CASSSRPYGQGVLPGNTIYF.

CDR3 bases: TGCAGCGTTGTAGGGCAGGGGGTGGGTGAGACCCAGTACTTC. Residues: CSVVGQGVGETQYF. The rearrangement uses TRBV29-1 and TRBJ2-5, with TRBD1 matching 7 bases. V shed 4 bases, J shed 5 bases, and the junction held 10 bases outside the gene matches. This CDR3 region has 14 residues. Germline V CDR1 and CDR2: SQVTM, ANQGSEA. The whole variable domain, filled in from reference TRBV29-1 and TRBJ2-5, reads SAVISQKPSRDICQRGTSLTIQCQVDSQVTMMFWYRQQPGQSLTLIATANQGSEATYESGFVIDKFPISRPNLTFSTLTVSNMSPEDSSIYLCSVVGQGVGETQYFGPGTRLLVL.

The chain has TRBV7-9 and TRBJ2-3; TRBD1 matches 7 bases. Germline trimming cut 8 bases from V and 2 bases from J; bases unmatched to any gene: 4. The CDR3 is 13 amino acids. From germline, CDR1 is SEHNR and CDR2 FQNEAQ (reference sequence). The CDR3 is CASSRGITDTQYF. In nucleotides, the CDR3 is TGTGCCAGCTCCAGGGGGATCACAGATACGCAGTATTTT.